This T cell receptor (beta chain) was sequenced in a study of blood T cell repertoires in COVID-19 (dated by TCRdb to the early 2020s). About the investigation overall: Samples from collaborators originated in the United States, Italy and Spain and spanned both the acute and convalescent phases of COVID-19. The dataset comprised deeply sampled blood TCRbeta repertoires from subjects exposed to, actively infected with, or recovered from COVID-19. A de-identified subject ID, COVID-19 status, age in years and sex were almost always included in the sample metadata. The material from the prospective study consisted of cDNA or gDNA derived from T cells, B-cell-depleted T cells, or PBMCs. The repertoires were released in a freely available public database meant as a resource for research on the immune response to SARS-CoV-2. HLA class I and class II types, where available, came from metadata supplied by the sample provider rather than from assay-based typing. Samples came from the ongoing ImmuneRACE study (first 160 participants) plus 1,254 subjects from 6 global collaborators.

TCRbeta CDR3 regions were amplified from genomic DNA using the immunoSEQ Assay, a bias-controlled multiplex PCR. The authors' pipeline ran thus. Nucleated cell counts per sample were estimated from amplification of reference gene primers within the assay. To quantify the absolute abundance of each unique TCRbeta CDR3 rearrangement, sequence reads were collapsed and filtered. Productive Simpson clonality was computed per sample as the square root of Simpson's diversity index over productive rearrangements. The clones in this table, taken by TCRdb from immuneACCESS, are in-frame only. Not every clone is retained; where verified, under half of the shortfall comes from an unresolved V gene, and the cause of the rest is unknown. V, J and clone size were drawn from that table, and D and trimming were deduced from the DNA. The sample yields about 280,000 clones; 85% were counted once. Around 2.3% of the sample belongs to the ten largest clones.

The study at large found these results: Clinical and demographic metadata were provided uncurated, with the amount varying by source and participant.

In the prospective study, participants were roughly 18 to 90 years old, resided in approximately 25 geographic areas of the United States, and were enrolled through a virtual design. In the prospective study, participants were assigned to cohorts based on the clinical history participants reported in a screening survey and a study questionnaire. Recovered participants in ImmuneRACE Cohort 3 were defined by two consecutive negative NP/OP PCR tests, clearance by a healthcare professional, or resolution of symptoms. In the prospective study, whole blood, serum and a nasopharyngeal or oropharyngeal swab were collected from each participant by mobile phlebotomists. Prospective study participants could optionally give additional blood draws and questionnaires over a roughly 2-month period. Blood samples from the prospective study were shipped frozen or at room temperature prior to DNA extraction. Trimming leaves V shorter by 1 base and J shorter by 0 bases, with the junction holding 6 bases beyond the gene matches. The germline V gene encodes CDR1 LGHNA and CDR2 YNFKEQ. Inclusive of the bounding cysteine and phenylalanine, the CDR3 is 16 residues long. CDR3 DNA is the only sequence kept; it has 48 bases, read in frame from the first base.

Worth noting for this clone: Its specific antigen is unknown. No clone much larger than this one lies a single base away; base qualities are absent.

Sequencing was done on a sample of PBMCs or T cells enriched from blood (not recorded which). The clonotype comes from a woman in her forties or fifties who had recovered from COVID-19. Here the chain combines TRBV4-2 and TRBJ2-7; 7 bases in the junction line up with TRBD1. CDR3 sequence: CASSQAQTGFSYEQYF. The DNA is TGTGCCAGCAGCCAAGCCCAGACAGGGTTCTCCTACGAGCAGTACTTC.